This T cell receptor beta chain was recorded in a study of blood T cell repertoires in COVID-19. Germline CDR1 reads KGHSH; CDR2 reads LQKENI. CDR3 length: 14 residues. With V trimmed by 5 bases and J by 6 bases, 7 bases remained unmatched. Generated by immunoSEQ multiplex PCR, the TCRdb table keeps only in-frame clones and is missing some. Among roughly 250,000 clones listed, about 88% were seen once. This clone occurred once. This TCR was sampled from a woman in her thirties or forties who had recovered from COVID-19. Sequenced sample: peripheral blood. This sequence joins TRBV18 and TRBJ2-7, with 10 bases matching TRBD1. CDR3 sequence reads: CASSSDRGPGEQYF. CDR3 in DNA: TGTGCCAGCTCATCAGACAGGGGGCCGGGCGAGCAGTACTTC. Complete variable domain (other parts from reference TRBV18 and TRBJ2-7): NAGVMQNPRHLVRRRGQEARLRCSPMKGHSHVYWYRQLPEEGLKFMVYLQKENIIDESGMPKERFSAEFPKEGPSILRIQQVVRGDSAAYFCASSSDRGPGEQYFGPGTRLTVT.